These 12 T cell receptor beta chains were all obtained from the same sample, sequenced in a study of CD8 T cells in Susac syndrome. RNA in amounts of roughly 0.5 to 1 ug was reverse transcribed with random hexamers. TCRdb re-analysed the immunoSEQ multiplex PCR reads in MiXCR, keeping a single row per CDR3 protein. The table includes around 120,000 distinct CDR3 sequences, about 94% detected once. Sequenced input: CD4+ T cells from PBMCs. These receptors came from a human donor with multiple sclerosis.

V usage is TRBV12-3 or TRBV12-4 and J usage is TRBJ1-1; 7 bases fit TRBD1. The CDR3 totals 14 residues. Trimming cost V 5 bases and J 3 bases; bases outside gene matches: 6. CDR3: CASSLGQPYTEAFF. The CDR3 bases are TGTGCCAGCAGTCTGGGACAGCCATACACTGAAGCTTTCTTT.

In DNA form, the CDR3 reads TGTGCCAGCAGTGGACAGGGTTACGAGCAGTACTTC. Its translation: CASSGQGYEQYF. The V and J genes are TRBV28 and TRBJ2-7; 8 bases map to TRBD1. J was trimmed by 4 bases and V by 5 bases; bases with no gene match: 1. The CDR3 extends over 12 amino acids. CDR1 and CDR2 from the germline V gene are MDHEN and SYDVKM.

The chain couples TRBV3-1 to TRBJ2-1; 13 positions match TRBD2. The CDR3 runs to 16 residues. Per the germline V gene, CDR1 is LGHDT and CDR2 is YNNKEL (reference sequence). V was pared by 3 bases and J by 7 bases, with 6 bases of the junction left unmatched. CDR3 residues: CASSHPRTSGRNEQFF. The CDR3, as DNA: TGTGCCAGCAGCCATCCGAGGACTAGCGGGAGAAATGAGCAGTTCTTC.

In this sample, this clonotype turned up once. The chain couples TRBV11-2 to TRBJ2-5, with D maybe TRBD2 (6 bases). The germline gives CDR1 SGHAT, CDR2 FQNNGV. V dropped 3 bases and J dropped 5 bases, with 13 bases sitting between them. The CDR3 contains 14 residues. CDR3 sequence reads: CASSLGTVKETQYF. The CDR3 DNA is TGTGCCAGCAGCTTGGGGACTGTCAAGGAGACCCAGTACTTC.

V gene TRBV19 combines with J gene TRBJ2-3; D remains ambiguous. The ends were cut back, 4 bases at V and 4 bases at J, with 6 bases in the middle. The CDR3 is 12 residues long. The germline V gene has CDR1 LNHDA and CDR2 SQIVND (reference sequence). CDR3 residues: CASSTPADTQYF. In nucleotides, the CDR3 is TGTGCCAGTAGTACCCCCGCAGATACGCAGTATTTT.

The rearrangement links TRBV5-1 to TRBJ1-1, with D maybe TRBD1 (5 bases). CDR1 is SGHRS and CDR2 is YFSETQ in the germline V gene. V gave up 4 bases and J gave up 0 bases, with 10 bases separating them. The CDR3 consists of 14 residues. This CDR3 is CASSKTVMNTEAFF. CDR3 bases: TGCGCCAGCAGCAAGACAGTCATGAACACTGAAGCTTTCTTT.

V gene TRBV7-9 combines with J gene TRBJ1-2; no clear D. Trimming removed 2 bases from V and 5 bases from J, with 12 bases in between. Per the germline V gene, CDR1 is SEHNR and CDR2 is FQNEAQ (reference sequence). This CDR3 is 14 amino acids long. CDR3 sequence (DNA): TGTGCCAGCAGCTTACGGTACGACCCTTATGGCTACACCTTC. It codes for CASSLRYDPYGYTF.

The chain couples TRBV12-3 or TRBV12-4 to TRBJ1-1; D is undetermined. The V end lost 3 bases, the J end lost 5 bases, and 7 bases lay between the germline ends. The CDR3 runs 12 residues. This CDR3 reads CASSLVVTEAFF. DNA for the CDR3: TGTGCCAGCAGTTTGGTGGTGACTGAAGCTTTCTTT.

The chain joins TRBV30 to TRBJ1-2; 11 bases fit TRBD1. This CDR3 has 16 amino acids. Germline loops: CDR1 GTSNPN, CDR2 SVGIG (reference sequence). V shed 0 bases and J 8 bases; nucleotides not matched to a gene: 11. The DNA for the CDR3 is TGTGCCTGGAGTGTACTTCTAGGACAGGGGGCCGGGGGCTACACCTTC. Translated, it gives CAWSVLLGQGAGGYTF.

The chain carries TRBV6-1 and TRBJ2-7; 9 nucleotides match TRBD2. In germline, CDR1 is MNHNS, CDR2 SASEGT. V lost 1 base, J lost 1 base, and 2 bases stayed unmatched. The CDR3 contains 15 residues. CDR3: CASSEGTSGSYEQYF. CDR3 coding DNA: TGTGCCAGCAGTGAAGGTACTAGCGGGTCCTACGAGCAGTACTTC.

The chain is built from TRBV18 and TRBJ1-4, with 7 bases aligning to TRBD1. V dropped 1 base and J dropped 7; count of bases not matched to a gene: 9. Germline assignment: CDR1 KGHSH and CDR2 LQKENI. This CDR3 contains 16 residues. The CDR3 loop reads CASSPRGGRGSEKLFF. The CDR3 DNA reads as TGTGCCAGCTCACCACGAGGAGGCAGGGGGTCTGAAAAACTGTTTTTT.

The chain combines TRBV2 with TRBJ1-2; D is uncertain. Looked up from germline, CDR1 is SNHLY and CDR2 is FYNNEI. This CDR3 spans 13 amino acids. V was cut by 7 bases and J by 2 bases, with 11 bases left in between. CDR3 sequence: CASTGVDNYGYTF. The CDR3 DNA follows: TGTGCCAGCACTGGGGTCGACAACTATGGCTACACCTTC.